The 7 T cell receptor beta chains listed next were all sequenced from one sample in a study of cytomegalovirus exposure and HLA in healthy donors. PCR amplification relied on 60 Vbeta primers (plus 13 Jbeta primers). Generated by immunoSEQ multiplex PCR, the TCRdb table keeps only in-frame clones and is missing some. The sample has approximately 190,000 clones, over 70% seen once. The sequenced sample consisted of PBMCs. The receptors shown here come from a man aged 50-59 years in good health and CMV-seronegative.

This clone has just one count. This chain links TRBV7-8 with TRBJ2-7; weak D call: TRBD2 (6 bases). CDR1 and CDR2 from the germline V gene are SGHVS and FQNEAQ. There are 14 residues in the CDR3. With 3 bases removed from V and 4 bases from J, the gap between germline ends came to 13 bases. The CDR3 spells CASSFGPAGYEQYF. The CDR3 DNA reads TGTGCCAGCAGCTTTGGACCGGCGGGGTACGAGCAGTACTTC.

The table lists this clone with a few counts. The J gene is TRBJ2-5, the V gene TRBV14; TRBD1 agrees at 9 bases. Germline V CDR1 and CDR2: SGHDN, FVKESK. The CDR3 totals 17 residues. J gave up 2 bases and V 4 bases, and 11 bases lay outside the gene matches. The CDR3 loop is CASSPRGQGRNQETQYF. The CDR3 DNA follows: TGTGCCAGCAGCCCAAGGGGACAGGGTAGGAATCAAGAGACCCAGTACTTC. Together with reference TRBV14 and TRBJ2-5, the CDR3 gives the full variable domain: EAGVTQFPSHSVIEKGQTVTLRCDPISGHDNLYWYRRVMGKEIKFLLHFVKESKQDESGMPNNRFLAERTGGTYSTLKVQPAELEDSGVYFCASSPRGQGRNQETQYFGPGTRLLVL.

This clone has just a few counts. The rearrangement uses TRBV5-8 and TRBJ1-5; TRBD1 might be the D (5 bases). The CDR3 runs to 15 residues. V lost 4 bases and J 0 bases, leaving 11 bases between the germline ends. The germline V gene has CDR1 SGHTS and CDR2 YDEGEE. CDR3 bases: TGTGCCAGCAGCGCCAGACAGAATAGCAATCAGCCCCAGCATTTT. This codes for CASSARQNSNQPQHF. Full variable domain (rest looked up from reference TRBV5-8 and TRBJ1-5): EAGVTQSPTHLIKTRGQQATLRCSPISGHTSVYWYQQALGLGLQFLLWYDEGEERNRGNFPPRFSGRQFPNYSSELNVNALELEDSALYLCASSARQNSNQPQHFGDGTRLSIL.

The chain recombines TRBV4-1 with TRBJ1-1, with TRBD1 as a possible D gene (6 bases). V lost 1 base and J 4 bases, leaving 13 bases between the germline ends. CDR3 length equals 15 residues. CDR1 and CDR2 (germline): MGHRA, YSYEKL. The CDR3 is CASSQAGGRVTEAFF. The CDR3 DNA reads TGCGCCAGCAGCCAAGCTGGGGGCCGGGTCACTGAAGCTTTCTTT.

The rearrangement uses TRBV5-1 and TRBJ2-7; TRBD1 might be the D (6 bases). CDR3 length equals 14 residues. CDR1 and CDR2 (germline): SGHRS, YFSETQ. Trimming pared 4 bases from V and 5 bases from J, leaving 16 bases between. The CDR3 region has the DNA TGCGCCAGCAGCGTCCAGGGGATGCCCAACGAGCAGTACTTC. It yields the protein CASSVQGMPNEQYF.

This clone was seen once. V usage is TRBV7-2 and J usage is TRBJ2-3; a possible D gene is TRBD2 (7 bases). Looked up from germline, CDR1 is SGHTA and CDR2 is FQGNSA. Trimming pared 5 bases from V and 2 bases from J, leaving 17 bases between. There are 16 residues in the CDR3. CDR3: CASSPHLGGPTDTQYF. In DNA form, the CDR3 reads TGTGCCAGCAGCCCCCACTTGGGGGGGCCCACAGATACGCAGTATTTT.

V is TRBV2 and J is TRBJ1-1; no clear D. The germline CDR1 and CDR2 sequences are SNHLY and FYNNEI. V was shortened by 8 bases and J by 6 bases, with 13 bases between the two germline ends. The CDR3 extends over 12 amino acids. Written as DNA, the CDR3 is TGTGCCAGCTCCTCGGATGCGGCTGAAGCTTTCTTT. This translates into CASSSDAAEAFF.